This T cell receptor (beta chain) was sequenced during a study of blood T cells in healthy people across ages. A second roughly 6 to 11 cycle PCR used barcoded and J-beta primers. TCRdb reprocessed the 5' RACE reads with MiXCR, giving one entry per CDR3 protein. The sample lists approximately 800,000 distinct CDR3 sequences; roughly 60% were seen once. The germline V gene encodes CDR1 MGHDK and CDR2 SYGVNS. This CDR3 has 17 amino acids. V lost 2 bases and J lost 4; bases outside the gene matches: 9. This clonotype was recorded at least ten times. At least 5.5 micrograms of total RNA were extracted per sample.

Sequences were obtained from blood. J is TRBJ1-4 and V is TRBV25-1; 8 nucleotides line up with TRBD1. The receptor's source is a man younger than 45 in good health. The CDR3 spells CASSETPSTGVNEKLFF. The CDR3 region has the DNA TGTGCCAGCAGTGAAACTCCTTCGACAGGGGTTAATGAAAAACTGTTTTTT.